Sequencing of this TCR beta chain was carried out in a study of T cell changes during pregnancy in multiple sclerosis. This CDR3 is 14 amino acids long. Germline CDR1 is SGHNT and CDR2 is YYREEE (reference sequence). Trimming took off 4 bases at V and 3 bases at J, with 13 bases between the two ends. TCRdb's copy holds only in-frame clones and misses some; the assay was immunoSEQ multiplex PCR. The sample records under 95,000 clones, 75% to 95% being singletons. This clonotype was sampled from a female donor in good health, enrolled as a control in a pregnancy study. This specimen consisted of peripheral blood, obtained after pregnancy. The chain combines TRBV5-4 with TRBJ1-1, with D tentatively TRBD1 (6 bases). CDR3 sequence: CASSIRGRDTEAFF. DNA for the CDR3: TGTGCCAGCAGCATCAGGGGACGGGACACTGAAGCTTTCTTT. The whole variable domain, remainder taken from reference TRBV5-4 and TRBJ1-1, is ETGVTQSPTHLIKTRGQQVTLRCSSQSGHNTVSWYQQALGQGPQFIFQYYREEENGRGNFPPRFSGLQFPNYSSELNVNALELDDSALYLCASSIRGRDTEAFFGQGTRLTVV.